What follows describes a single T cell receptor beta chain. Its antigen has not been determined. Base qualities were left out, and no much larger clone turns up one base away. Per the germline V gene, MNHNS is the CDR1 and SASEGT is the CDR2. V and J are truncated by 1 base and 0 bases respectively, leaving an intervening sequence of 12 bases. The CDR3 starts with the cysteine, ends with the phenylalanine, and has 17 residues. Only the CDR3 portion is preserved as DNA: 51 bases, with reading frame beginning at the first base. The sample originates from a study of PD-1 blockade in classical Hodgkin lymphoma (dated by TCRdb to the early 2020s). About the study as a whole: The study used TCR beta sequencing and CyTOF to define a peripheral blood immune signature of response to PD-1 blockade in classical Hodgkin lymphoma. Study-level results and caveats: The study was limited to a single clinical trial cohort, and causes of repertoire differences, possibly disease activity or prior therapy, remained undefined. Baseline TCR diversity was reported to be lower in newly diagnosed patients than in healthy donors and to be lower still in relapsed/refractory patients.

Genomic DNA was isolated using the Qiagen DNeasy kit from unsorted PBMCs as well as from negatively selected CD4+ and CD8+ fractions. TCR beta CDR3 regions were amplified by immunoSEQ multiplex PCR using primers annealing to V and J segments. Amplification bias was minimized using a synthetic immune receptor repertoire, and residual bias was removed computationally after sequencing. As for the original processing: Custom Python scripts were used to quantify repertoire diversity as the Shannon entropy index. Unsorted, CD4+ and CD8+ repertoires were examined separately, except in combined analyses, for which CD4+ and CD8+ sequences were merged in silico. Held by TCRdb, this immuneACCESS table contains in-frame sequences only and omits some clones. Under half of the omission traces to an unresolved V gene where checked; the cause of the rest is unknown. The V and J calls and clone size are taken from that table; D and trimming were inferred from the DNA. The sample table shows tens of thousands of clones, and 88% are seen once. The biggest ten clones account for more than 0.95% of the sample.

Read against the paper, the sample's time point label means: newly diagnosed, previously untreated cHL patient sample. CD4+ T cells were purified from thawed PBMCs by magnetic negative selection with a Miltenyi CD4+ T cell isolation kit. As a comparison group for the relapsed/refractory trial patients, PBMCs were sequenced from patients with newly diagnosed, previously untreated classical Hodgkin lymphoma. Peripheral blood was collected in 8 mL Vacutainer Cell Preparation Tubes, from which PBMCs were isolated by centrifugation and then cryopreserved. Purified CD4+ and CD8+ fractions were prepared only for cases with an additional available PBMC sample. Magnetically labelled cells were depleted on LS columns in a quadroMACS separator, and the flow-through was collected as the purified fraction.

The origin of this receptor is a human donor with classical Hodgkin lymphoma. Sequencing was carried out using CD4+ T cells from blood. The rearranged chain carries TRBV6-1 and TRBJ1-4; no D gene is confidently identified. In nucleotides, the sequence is TGTGCCAGCAGTGAAGGGGCAGCTATAACAACTAATGAAAAACTGTTTTTT. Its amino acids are CASSEGAAITTNEKLFF.